This passage covers 6 T cell receptor beta chains from one sample sequenced in a study of cytomegalovirus exposure and HLA in healthy donors. Primers: 60 Vbeta forward and 13 Jbeta reverse. TCRdb keeps only in-frame clones here, not all; method: immunoSEQ multiplex PCR. Of tens of thousands of clones in the sample, 40% to 45% were seen once. The sequenced sample consisted of PBMCs. The receptors shown here come from a woman between 50 and 59 years old in good health and CMV-seronegative.

This clone occurred a few times. The gene calls are TRBV2 and TRBJ2-1; D possibly corresponds to TRBD1 (6 bases). The germline V gene has CDR1 SNHLY and CDR2 FYNNEI. The V end lost 6 bases, the J end lost 9 bases, and 12 bases lay between the germline ends. This CDR3 spans 12 amino acids. The CDR3 region has the DNA TGTGCCAGCAGAGGGGGTTGGGGTGAGCAGTTCTTC. Its translation is CASRGGWGEQFF.

This clone has more than one count but fewer than ten. This chain links TRBV30 with TRBJ1-2; D perhaps matches TRBD1 (5 bases). This CDR3 has 13 residues. From germline, CDR1 is GTSNPN and CDR2 SVGIG (reference sequence). The V and J ends lost 0 bases and 6 bases respectively, with 11 bases between them. CDR3 coding DNA: TGTGCCTGGAGTGTCCAGGGCGTGGATGGCTACACCTTC. Translated, it gives CAWSVQGVDGYTF.

The gene calls are TRBV19 and TRBJ1-5, with D perhaps TRBD1 (5 bases). The CDR3 runs 12 residues. With 6 bases removed from V and 7 bases from J, the gap between germline ends came to 10 bases. CDR1 and CDR2 (germline): LNHDA, SQIVND (reference sequence). CDR3 sequence reads: CASRDTGQPQHF. CDR3 DNA: TGTGCCAGTAGGGATACAGGCCAGCCCCAGCATTTT. Using reference TRBV19 and TRBJ1-5 for the parts outside the CDR3, the full variable domain is DGGITQSPKYLFRKEGQNVTLSCEQNLNHDAMYWYRQDPGQGLRLIYYSQIVNDFQKGDIAEGYSVSREKKESFPLTVTSAQKNPTAFYLCASRDTGQPQHFGDGTRLSIL.

The chain links TRBV10-3 to TRBJ2-3; 8 nucleotides agree with TRBD2. The V segment lost 2 bases and the J segment 10 bases; nucleotides outside the gene matches: 8. The germline gives CDR1 ENHRY, CDR2 SYGVKD. CDR3 length: 14 amino acids. The CDR3 loop reads CAISEGRGGLAQYF. CDR3 nucleotide sequence: TGTGCCATCAGTGAGGGCCGGGGGGGGTTGGCGCAGTATTTT.

V gene TRBV9 combines with J gene TRBJ2-1, with 13 bases that match TRBD2. Per germline, CDR1 SGDLS and CDR2 YYNGEE. J was trimmed by 1 base and V by 2 bases; bases with no gene match: 9. The CDR3 sequence is 19 residues long. The CDR3 here is CASSVTSGGSLLSYNEQFF. The CDR3 nucleotides are TGTGCCAGCAGCGTGACTAGCGGGGGGTCCCTTTTGTCCTACAATGAGCAGTTCTTC.

This rearrangement joins TRBV19 to TRBJ2-3; 9 bases align to TRBD2. Trimming cost V 6 bases and J 4 bases; bases outside gene matches: 5. The V gene's germline CDR1 is LNHDA and CDR2 SQIVND (reference sequence). The length of the CDR3 is 14 residues. CDR3 in DNA: TGTGCCAGTAGAGAGCGGGGGGCCCCAGATACGCAGTATTTT. Translation gives CASRERGAPDTQYF.